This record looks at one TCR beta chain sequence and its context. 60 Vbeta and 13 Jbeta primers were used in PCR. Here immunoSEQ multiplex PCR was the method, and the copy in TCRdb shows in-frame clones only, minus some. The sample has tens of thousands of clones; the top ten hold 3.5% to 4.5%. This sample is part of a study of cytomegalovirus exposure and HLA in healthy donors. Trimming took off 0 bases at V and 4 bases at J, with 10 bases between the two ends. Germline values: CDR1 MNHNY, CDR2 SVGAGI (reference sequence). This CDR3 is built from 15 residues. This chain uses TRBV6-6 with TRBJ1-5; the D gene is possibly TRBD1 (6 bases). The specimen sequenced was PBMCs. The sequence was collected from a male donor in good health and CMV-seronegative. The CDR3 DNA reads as TGTGCCAGCAGTTACTCGACCCAGGGGAATCAGCCCCAGCATTTT. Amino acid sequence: CASSYSTQGNQPQHF.